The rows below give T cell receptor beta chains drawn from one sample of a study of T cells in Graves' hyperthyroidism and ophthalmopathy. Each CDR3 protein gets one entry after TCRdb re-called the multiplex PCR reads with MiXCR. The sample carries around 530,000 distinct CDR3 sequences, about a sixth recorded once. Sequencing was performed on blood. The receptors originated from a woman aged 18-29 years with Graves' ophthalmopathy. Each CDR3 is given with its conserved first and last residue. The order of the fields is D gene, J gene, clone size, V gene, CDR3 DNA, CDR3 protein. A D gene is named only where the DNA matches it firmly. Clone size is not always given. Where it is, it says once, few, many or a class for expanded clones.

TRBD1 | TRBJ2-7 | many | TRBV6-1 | TGTGCCAGCAGTGGACAGGGGGCCCTCCGCTACGAGCAGTACTTC | CASSGQGALRYEQYF
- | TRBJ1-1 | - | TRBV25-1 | TGTGCCAGCGTGAGTGGTAGGGCCAGGACCAACGAAGCTTTCTTT | CASVSGRARTNEAFF
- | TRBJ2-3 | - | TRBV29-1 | TGCAGCGTTGAAGGACTCGCAGATACGCAGTATTTT | CSVEGLADTQYF
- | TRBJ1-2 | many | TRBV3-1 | TGTGCCAGCAGCCAAGAAACCACCTATGGCTACACCTTC | CASSQETTYGYTF
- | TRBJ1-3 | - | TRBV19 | TGTGCCAGTGGAGTGGAAGCCGGAAACACCATATATTTT | CASGVEAGNTIYF
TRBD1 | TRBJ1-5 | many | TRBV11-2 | TGTGCCAGCAGCCAAACAGGGGACGACCAGCCCCAGCATTTT | CASSQTGDDQPQHF
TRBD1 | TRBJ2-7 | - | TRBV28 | TGTGCCAGCGACGGGGGGACAGGGGGCTACGAGCAGTACTTC | CASDGGTGGYEQYF
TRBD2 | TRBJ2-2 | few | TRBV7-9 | TGTGCCAGCAGCTTGACTAGCGTGACCGGGGAGCTGTTTTTT | CASSLTSVTGELFF
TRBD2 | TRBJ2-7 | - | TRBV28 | TGTGCCAGCAGTTCAGACAGCGGGAGGACCGAGCAGTACTTC | CASSSDSGRTEQYF
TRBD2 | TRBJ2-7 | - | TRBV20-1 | TGCAGTGAGAAAGGGCCCGGGACTAGCGGGTGGGAGCAGTACTTC | CSEKGPGTSGWEQYF
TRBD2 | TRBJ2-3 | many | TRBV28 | TGTGCCAGCAGTCCCTGGACTAGCGGGAGCACAGATACGCAGTATTTT | CASSPWTSGSTDTQYF
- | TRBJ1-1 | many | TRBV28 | TGTGCCAGCAGTCCTTATCAGATGAACACTGAAGCTTTCTTT | CASSPYQMNTEAFF
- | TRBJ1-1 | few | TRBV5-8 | TGTGCCAGCAGCTTCCAGGGGCTAATGAACACTGAAGCTTTCTTT | CASSFQGLMNTEAFF
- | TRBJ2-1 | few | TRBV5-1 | TGCGCCAGCAGCTTGACGCCGACTGGCGGGATTACAATTGAGCAGTTCTTC | CASSLTPTGGITIEQFF
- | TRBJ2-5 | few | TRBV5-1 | TGCGCCAGCAGCTTGGCTACGGTGGGGAAAGAGACCCAGTACTTC | CASSLATVGKETQYF
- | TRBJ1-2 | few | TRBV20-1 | TGCAGTGCTAAACCCGGGCAGCTCTATGGCTACACCTTC | CSAKPGQLYGYTF
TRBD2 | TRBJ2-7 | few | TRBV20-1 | TGCAGTGCTAGAGCACTAGCGGGAGTCAGCGAGCAGTACTTC | CSARALAGVSEQYF
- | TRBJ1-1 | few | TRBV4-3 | TGCGCCAGCAGCCAACGGGGGGTCACTGAAGCTTTCTTT | CASSQRGVTEAFF
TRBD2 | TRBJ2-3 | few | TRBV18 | TGTGCCAGCTCAATACGAGCGGGAGGGAACACAGATACGCAGTATTTT | CASSIRAGGNTDTQYF
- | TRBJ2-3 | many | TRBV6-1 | TGTGCCAGCAGTAATAAAGCAGGAACAGATACGCAGTATTTT | CASSNKAGTDTQYF
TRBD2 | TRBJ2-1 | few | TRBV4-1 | TGCGCCAGCAGCCAAGTAGGCCTCCTAGCGGGGGCGCCAACTAGTGAGCAGTTCTTC | CASSQVGLLAGAPTSEQFF
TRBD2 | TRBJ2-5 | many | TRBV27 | TGTGCCAGCAGTTCACGACTAGCGGGAGGAAGAGAGACCCAGTACTTC | CASSSRLAGGRETQYF
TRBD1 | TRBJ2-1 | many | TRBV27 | TGTGCCAGCAGTTTCCAGGGGGCGAACAATGAGCAGTTCTTC | CASSFQGANNEQFF
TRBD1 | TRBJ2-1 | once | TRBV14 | TGTGCCAGCAGCCAAGTCCTTCTACAGGGGGGCCATGAGCAGTTCTTC | CASSQVLLQGGHEQFF
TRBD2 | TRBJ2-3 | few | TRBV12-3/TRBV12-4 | TGTGCCAGCAGTAAAGCGGGAGGTCTCACAGATACGCAGTATTTT | CASSKAGGLTDTQYF
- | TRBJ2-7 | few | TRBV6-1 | TGTGCCAGCACCTTGGACATCTACTACGAGCAGTACTTC | CASTLDIYYEQYF
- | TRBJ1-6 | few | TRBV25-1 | TGTGCCAGCAGTGAATTCAAGGATTCGGATTCACCCCTCCACTTT | CASSEFKDSDSPLHF
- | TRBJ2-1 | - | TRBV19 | TGTGCCAGTAGTATAGGCGAGACAACCTACAATGAGCAGTTCTTC | CASSIGETTYNEQFF
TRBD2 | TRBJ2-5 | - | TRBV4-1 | TGCGCCAGCAGCCCCTTGAGTAGCGGGACAAGTGGGGAGACCCAGTACTTC | CASSPLSSGTSGETQYF
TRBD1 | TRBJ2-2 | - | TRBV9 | TGTGCCAGCAGCGTAGGGACAGGGGGAAACACCGGGGAGCTGTTTTTT | CASSVGTGGNTGELFF
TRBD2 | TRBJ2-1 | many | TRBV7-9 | TGTGCCAGCAGCTCCTTTTCCCCACTAGCGCCCTCTAACTTTGAGCAGTTCTTC | CASSSFSPLAPSNFEQFF
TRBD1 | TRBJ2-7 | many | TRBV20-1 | TGCAGTGCTGGACAGGACGGCTACGAGCAGTACTTC | CSAGQDGYEQYF
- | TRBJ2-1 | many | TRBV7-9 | TGTGCCAGCAGCCTGGACAACGACAATGAGCAGTTCTTC | CASSLDNDNEQFF
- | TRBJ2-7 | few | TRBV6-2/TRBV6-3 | TGTGCCAGCAGTGAACCCCCCGAGCAGAGAGGGGAGCAGTACTTC | CASSEPPEQRGEQYF
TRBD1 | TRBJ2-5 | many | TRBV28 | TGTGCCAGCAGTCGCCGACAGGGGACCCAAGAGACCCAGTACTTC | CASSRRQGTQETQYF
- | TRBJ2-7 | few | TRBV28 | TGTGCCAGCAGTTTATCCCTCGGAGAGCAGTACTTC | CASSLSLGEQYF
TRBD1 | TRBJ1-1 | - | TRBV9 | TGTGCCAGCAGCCTGCAAGACAGGGACACTGAAGCTTTCTTT | CASSLQDRDTEAFF
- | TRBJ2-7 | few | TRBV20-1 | TGCAGTGCGGGGGCCCCGGGGTCCCCCTACGAGCAGTACTTC | CSAGAPGSPYEQYF